These T cell receptor beta chains were read from a single sample in a study of OX40 agonist ivuxolimab in advanced cancers. TCRdb's copy holds only in-frame clones and misses some; the assay was immunoSEQ multiplex PCR. The table lists about 59,000 clones, approximately 90% of them singletons. Sequenced here: CD4+ or CD8+ T cells sorted from blood, sampled in a trial of the OX40 agonist ivuxolimab. These receptors were taken from an adult with an advanced solid tumor such as melanoma, head and neck, liver or kidney cancer. The CDR3 runs from the conserved cysteine through the conserved F or W. Each record gives: J gene, V gene, CDR3 protein.

J: TRBJ2-7; V: TRBV4-3; CDR3: CASIGRWGPSSVQQYF
J: TRBJ2-7; V: TRBV30; CDR3: CAWSGTSGKREQYF
J: TRBJ2-5; V: TRBV7-9; CDR3: CASSYRGGETQYF
J: TRBJ2-2; V: TRBV15; CDR3: CATSWDSGELFF
J: TRBJ2-1; V: TRBV5-1; CDR3: CASSLGAGTGHYNEQFF
J: TRBJ1-2; V: TRBV2; CDR3: CASIPGRGSRGYGYTF
J: TRBJ2-7; V: TRBV5-1; CDR3: CASSTGQGYHEQYF
J: TRBJ2-2; V: TRBV6-1; CDR3: CASSVRGREQTGELFF
J: TRBJ2-3; V: TRBV5-4; CDR3: CASSLRGLARLSTDTQYF
J: TRBJ1-3; V: TRBV29-1; CDR3: CSVDSSGNTIYF
J: TRBJ1-6; V: TRBV19; CDR3: CASSIDRGRGSSPLHF
J: TRBJ1-4; V: TRBV15; CDR3: CATSRGGQSTNEKLFF
J: TRBJ2-7; V: TRBV4-1; CDR3: CASSQVRGGSSYEQYF
J: TRBJ1-4; V: TRBV7-9; CDR3: CASSFPGSNEKLFF
J: TRBJ1-2; V: TRBV15; CDR3: CATSTIGQETRYGYTF
J: TRBJ1-4; V: TRBV10-3; CDR3: CAISETTGEEKLFF